The clone carrying this TCR beta chain was seen a few times. Germline V gives CDR1 MDHEN, CDR2 SYDVKM. The CDR3 totals 14 residues. Trimming removed 7 bases from V and 3 bases from J, with 15 bases in between. The cohort comprised adults aged 18 to 89 years residing in about two dozen US areas. Membership in each cohort depended on participant-reported clinical history. The method was immunoSEQ multiplex PCR; TCRdb's version includes in-frame clones alone and lacks a portion of them. The sample records 150,000 to 200,000 clones, approximately 73% being singletons. The record originates from a study of blood T cell repertoires in COVID-19. Looking at the study overall: Samples taken during acute and convalescent COVID-19 were collected in the United States, Italy and Spain. The cDNA or gDNA used as material had been derived from T cells, B-cell-depleted T cells, or PBMCs.

This sequence originates from a woman between 50 and 59 years old with acute COVID-19. V and J are TRBV28 and TRBJ1-2, with D tentatively TRBD1 (5 bases). Sequencing was performed on PBMCs or T cells enriched from blood (not recorded which). The CDR3 nucleotides are TGTGCCAGCACACGACGGGGACTTGACTATGGCTACACCTTC. Its translation: CASTRRGLDYGYTF.